The T cell receptor (beta chain) described here comes from a study of vaccination effects on CD4 cells after COVID-19. Study-level points and caveats: Whether induced by infection or by vaccine, clones showed marked clonal contraction late after vaccination.

On this clone: Its matching antigen is unknown.

ViraFEST expansion of antigen-specific CD4+ T cells with viral peptide pools preceded sequencing. Cultured cells yielded isolated CD4+ T cells after 10 days. Participants received two doses of either the BNT162b2 or mRNA-1273 vaccine. For each well, over 1.5 million PBMC were cultured with around 9.8 IU/ml IL-2 and about 9.1 ug/ml peptides. Assay: immunoSEQ multiplex PCR; the TCRdb copy retains only in-frame clones and omits some. Of approximately 70,000 clones listed, roughly 80% were seen once; the top ten hold 0.9% to 1%. The specimen comprised CD4+ T cells from PBMCs cultured with HCoV-OC43 spike peptides, sampled after COVID-19 vaccination. Described subset: HCoV-OC43 spike overlapping peptide pool stimulation. This clonotype was obtained from a human donor who received a COVID-19 vaccine.

The CDR3 here is CSVAPPSSYNEQFF. In DNA form, the CDR3 reads TGCAGCGTCGCCCCGCCCAGCTCCTACAATGAGCAGTTCTTC. V usage is TRBV29-1 and J usage is TRBJ2-1; D is ambiguous. Germline V gene data show CDR1 as SQVTM and CDR2 as ANQGSEA. CDR3 length equals 14 residues. V lost 6 bases to trimming and J lost 0 bases, with 12 bases between them.